This paragraph covers one T cell receptor beta chain sequence. Its matching antigen is unknown. This CDR3 is built from 18 residues. V shed 6 bases, J shed 6 bases, and the junction held 15 bases outside the gene matches. Germline-derived CDR1 and CDR2 are MNHEY and SMNVEV (reference sequence). The entry originates in a study of blood T cells in healthy people across ages. For the study at large: For every two T cells, template switching captured about one barcoded beta molecule. Regarding the study as a whole: Observed TCR beta diversity showed a strong correlation with the percentage of naive T cells as measured by flow cytometry.

It was with a sample-barcoded 5' primer and a J-beta primer mix that a second PCR of roughly 7 to 12 cycles was run. MiXCR, applied by TCRdb to the 5' RACE reads, yields one record per CDR3 protein. In the table there are about 680,000 distinct CDR3 sequences, around 45% of which are singletons. The origin of this receptor is a woman in her fifties or sixties in good health. Sequencing used blood. The V gene is TRBV27, the J gene TRBJ2-1; 12 bases line up with TRBD2. For the CDR3, the DNA is TGTGCCAGCAGCCCAATCCCGACTAGCGGGAGTTTGAGCAATGAGCAGTTCTTC. Its translation: CASSPIPTSGSLSNEQFF.